This TCR beta chain was captured by sequencing in a study of T cells after yellow fever vaccination. TCRdb analysed the 5' RACE reads with MiXCR anew, one entry per CDR3 protein. The sample records some 390,000 distinct CDR3 sequences, about 6% being singletons. The study, taken as a whole, reports: Overall, a small share of clonotypes was seen in both CD4 and CD8 compartments. A weaker secondary response peaked on day 5, the primary on day 15.

Germline CDR1 reads ENHRY; CDR2 reads SYGVKD. The length of the CDR3 is 10 residues. Trimming removed 9 bases at V and 7 bases at J, with 9 bases between. Worth noting for this clonotype: Its antigen is currently unknown.

The chain combines TRBV10-3 with TRBJ1-2; tentatively, D is TRBD1 (6 bases). This sequence was found in a man between 25 and 39 years old who received the YFV17D yellow fever vaccine. Specimen: PBMCs, collected 5 days after the yellow fever booster vaccination. As DNA, the CDR3 is TGTGCCATGGAGGGGGGTGGCTACACCTTC. It yields the protein CAMEGGGYTF.